This is a list of T cell receptor beta chains from one sample in a study of CD8+CD57+ T cells in acquired aplastic anemia. MiXCR, applied by TCRdb to the reads, yields one record per CDR3 protein. This table holds 400,000 to 450,000 distinct CDR3 sequences, under 80% found once. Input material: sorted CD4+, CD8+, or CD8+CD57+ T cells (not recorded which) from PBMCs. These receptor sequences come from a human donor in good health, serving as a control. CDR3s include the opening cysteine and the closing phenylalanine or tryptophan. A D gene is named only where the DNA matches it firmly. The size entry is marked missing in some rows and otherwise reads once, few, many or a size class.

>TRBJ2-7|many|13|TRBV29-1|TRBD1
CSAWTGAFHEQYF
TGCAGCGCCTGGACAGGGGCGTTCCACGAGCAGTACTTC
>TRBJ2-3|NA|15|TRBV15|NA
CATSRGSPVMGTQCF
TGTGCCACCAGCAGGGGGAGTCCCGTTATGGGTACGCAGTGTTTC
>TRBJ1-6|NA|16|TRBV9|NA
CTSSVGSLRLNSPLHF
TGTACCAGCAGCGTCGGCAGCCTGAGGCTTAATTCACCCCTCCACTTT
>TRBJ2-7|NA|15|TRBV29-1|TRBD1
CSVKAGTGGPHEQYF
TGCAGCGTCAAGGCCGGGACAGGGGGCCCCCACGAGCAGTACTTC
>TRBJ2-5|NA|17|TRBV20-1|NA
CSARGPDGVRVGETQYF
TGCAGTGCTAGAGGACCTGACGGGGTTCGAGTTGGAGAGACCCAGTACTTC
>TRBJ2-7|NA|12|TRBV2|NA
CASSYDHSKEYF
TGTGCCAGCAGCTACGATCACTCCAAGGAGTACTTC
>TRBJ1-2|NA|13|TRBV5-1|NA
CASSGTNDYHYTF
TGCGCCAGCAGCGGGACTAACGACTACCACTACACCTTC
>TRBJ1-3|NA|16|TRBV11-1|NA
CASSFVRASSGNTIYF
TGCGCCAGCAGCTTCGTTAGGGCCTCCTCTGGAAACACCATATATTTT
>TRBJ2-7|NA|15|TRBV5-8|NA
CASSLPSGGGNEQYF
TGTGCCAGCAGCTTACCTTCAGGAGGGGGCAACGAGCAGTACTTC
>TRBJ1-1|many|12|TRBV2|NA
CASRVRNTEAFF
TGTGCCAGCAGGGTCAGAAACACTGAAGCTTTCTTT
>TRBJ2-3|NA|16|TRBV7-3|NA
CASSPPSTGRYNEQYF
TGTGCCAGCAGCCCCCCGAGCACAGGGAGATACAATGAGCAGTATTTT
>TRBJ2-2|many|15|TRBV20-1|NA
CSARGGREWSGELFF
TGCAGTGCTAGAGGGGGCAGGGAGTGGTCCGGGGAGCTGTTTTTT
>TRBJ1-2|NA|14|TRBV6-1|TRBD1
CVSSESGQGDGYTF
TGTGTCAGCAGTGAGTCGGGACAGGGAGATGGCTACACCTTC